The T cell receptor (beta chain) described here comes from a study of blood T cell repertoires in COVID-19. Overall study context: The cDNA or gDNA used as material had been derived from T cells, B-cell-depleted T cells, or PBMCs.

Sequencing was performed with immunoSEQ multiplex PCR; in TCRdb, only in-frame clones are kept and a portion is missing. The table records over 60,000 clones, more than 90% of them present only once. Germline lookup yields CDR1 SQVTM and CDR2 ANQGSEA. The CDR3 is 12 residues long. V was trimmed by 3 bases and J by 8 bases, leaving 13 bases between them. The V call is TRBV29-1, the J call TRBJ1-1; a weak D match, TRBD1 (6 bases). Sequencing was performed on peripheral blood. This clonotype originated in a woman older than 75 with active or convalescent COVID-19. Here the CDR3 DNA reads TGCAGCGTTGACCGAGGGGGTGGGGAAGCTTTCTTT. This encodes CSVDRGGGEAFF.